The clone carrying this T cell receptor (beta chain) was detected only a few times. Its specificity is not known. Generated by immunoSEQ multiplex PCR, the TCRdb table keeps only in-frame clones and is missing some. This sample yields tens of thousands of clones, of which almost 95% are seen a single time; approximately 0.4% belongs to the top ten. These data belong to a study of graft-versus-host responses after intestinal transplantation. Study-level information: Recipients received multivisceral, liver-intestinal, or isolated intestinal transplants. Anti-thymocyte globulin induction preceded about 3 years of tacrolimus and steroid maintenance in all recipients.

This CDR3 has 14 amino acids. Trimming took off 7 bases at V and 1 base at J, with 10 bases between the two ends. Germline-derived CDR1 and CDR2 are LNHDA and SQIVND (reference sequence). This material consisted of unstimulated CD4+ T cells sorted from spleen or lymph node cells, taken before transplant. The chain employs TRBV19 and TRBJ2-2, with D hard to call. The clonotype was recovered from a human donor who was the organ donor for an intestinal transplant. DNA for the CDR3: TGTGCCAGTAAGGAGTGGAAGAACACCGGGGAGCTGTTTTTT. As protein: CASKEWKNTGELFF.